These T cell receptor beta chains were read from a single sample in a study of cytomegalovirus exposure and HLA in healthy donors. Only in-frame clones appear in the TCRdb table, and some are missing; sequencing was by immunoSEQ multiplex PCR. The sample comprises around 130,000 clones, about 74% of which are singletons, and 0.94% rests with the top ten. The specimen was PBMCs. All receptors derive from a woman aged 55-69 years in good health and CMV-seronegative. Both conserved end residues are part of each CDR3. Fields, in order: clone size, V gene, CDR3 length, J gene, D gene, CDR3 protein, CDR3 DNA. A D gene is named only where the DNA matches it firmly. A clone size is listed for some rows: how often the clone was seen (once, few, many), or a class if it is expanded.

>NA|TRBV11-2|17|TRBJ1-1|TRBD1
CASSPDSDRGLNTEAFF
TGTGCCAGCAGCCCCGATAGCGACAGGGGTTTGAACACTGAAGCTTTCTTT
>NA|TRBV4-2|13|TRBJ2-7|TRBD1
CASSQVDRGTCVF
TGTGCCAGCAGCCAAGTTGACAGGGGGACTTGCGTCTTC
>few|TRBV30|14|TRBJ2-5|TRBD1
CAWSEWTGKETQYF
TGTGCCTGGAGCGAGTGGACAGGGAAAGAGACCCAGTACTTC
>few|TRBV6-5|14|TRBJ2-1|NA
CASGSPGEYNEQFF
TGTGCCAGCGGATCGCCCGGGGAGTACAATGAGCAGTTCTTC
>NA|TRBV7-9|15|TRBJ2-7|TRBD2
CASSPGLAGRGEQYF
TGTGCCAGCAGCCCGGGACTAGCGGGAAGAGGCGAGCAGTACTTC
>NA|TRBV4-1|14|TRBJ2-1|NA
CASSQRGASDEQFF
TGCGCCAGCAGCCAGAGGGGAGCTAGCGATGAGCAGTTCTTC
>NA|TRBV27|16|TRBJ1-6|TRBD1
CASSRGTGVMSSPLHF
TGTGCCAGCAGCCGGGGGACAGGGGTTATGTCTTCACCCCTCCACTTT
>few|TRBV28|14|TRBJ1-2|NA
CASSSTGFRDGYTF
TGTGCCAGCAGTTCCACAGGGTTCCGAGATGGCTACACCTTC
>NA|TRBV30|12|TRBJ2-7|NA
CAWALTGYEQYF
TGTGCCTGGGCCCTTACAGGCTACGAGCAGTACTTC
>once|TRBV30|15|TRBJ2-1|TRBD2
CAWSEGTSGSDEQFF
TGTGCCTGGAGTGAAGGGACTAGCGGGAGTGATGAGCAGTTCTTC
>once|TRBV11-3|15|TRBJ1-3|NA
CASSLDSHSGNTIYF
TGTGCCAGCAGCCTTGACAGCCACTCTGGAAACACCATATATTTT
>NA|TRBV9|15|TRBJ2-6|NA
CASSVVPTGANVLTF
TGTGCCAGCAGCGTAGTCCCCACTGGGGCCAACGTCCTGACTTTC
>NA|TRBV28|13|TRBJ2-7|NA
CASTLTVSYEQYF
TGTGCCAGCACCTTGACAGTCTCCTACGAGCAGTACTTC
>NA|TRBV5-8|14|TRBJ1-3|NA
CASTRRRGGDTIYF
TGTGCCAGCACGCGGCGCAGGGGAGGGGACACCATATATTTT
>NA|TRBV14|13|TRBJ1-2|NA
CASSRGTSYGYTF
TGTGCCAGCAGCCGGGGAACTAGCTATGGCTACACCTTC
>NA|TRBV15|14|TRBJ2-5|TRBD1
CATSTRQGGETQYF
TGTGCCACCAGCACCAGACAGGGCGGAGAGACCCAGTACTTC
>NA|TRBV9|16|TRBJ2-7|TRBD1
CASSAGPGQVSYEQYF
TGTGCCAGCAGCGCTGGACCGGGACAGGTCTCCTACGAGCAGTACTTC
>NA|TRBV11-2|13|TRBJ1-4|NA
CASKLDSNEKLFF
TGTGCCAGCAAACTGGACAGTAATGAAAAACTGTTTTTT
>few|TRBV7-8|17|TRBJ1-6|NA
CASSSRTVSSYNSPLHF
TGTGCCAGCAGCTCTCGGACTGTCTCCTCCTATAATTCACCCCTCCACTTT
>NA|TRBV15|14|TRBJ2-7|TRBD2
CATSPGGQTYEQYF
TGTGCCACCAGCCCGGGAGGCCAGACCTACGAGCAGTACTTC
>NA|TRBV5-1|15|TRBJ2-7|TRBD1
CASSSWDRGTYEQYF
TGCGCCAGCAGCTCGTGGGACAGGGGCACCTACGAGCAGTACTTC
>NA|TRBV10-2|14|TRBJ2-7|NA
CASSEYTGSYEQYF
TGCGCCAGCAGTGAATATACTGGCTCCTACGAGCAGTACTTC